This TCR beta chain derives from a study of shared clonotypes between healthy human individuals. The assay was immunoSEQ multiplex PCR, and TCRdb's table has in-frame clones only and misses some. This table has about 2.2 million clones, about 92% appearing once. CD8 cells classed as naive were CD45RO-negative and positively selected for CCR7, excluding terminally differentiated effector memory CD45RA+ cells. The CDR3 contains 16 residues. Trimming cost V 7 bases and J 5 bases, with 23 bases left between them. In germline, CDR1 is SEHNR, CDR2 FQNEAQ (reference sequence). The V call is TRBV7-9, the J call TRBJ2-5; D is perhaps TRBD1 or TRBD2 (5 bases each). The sequence came from a man between 18 and 35 years old in good health. Some clones in this sample may be carry-over from other donors' samples. The sample taken for sequencing was naive CD8+ T cells from PBMCs. The CDR3 nucleotides read TGTGCCAGCAACGATAAACCCCCTGGGGGTATGGAGACCCAGTACTTC. It specifies CASNDKPPGGMETQYF.